These 24 T cell receptor beta chains originate from one sample sequenced in a study of human T cells and chemical hapten exposure. The time point was: patch test 1, 2 weeks after DPC sensitization. Treatment described: therapeutic diphenylcyclopropenone sensitization with weekly scalp DPC. MiXCR, applied by TCRdb to the RACE reads, yields one record per CDR3 protein. The data show some 400,000 distinct CDR3 sequences, more than 4.5% seen once. The material was whole blood, obtained in connection with sensitization to the hapten diphenylcyclopropenone (DPC). These receptors were obtained from a woman aged 45 to 65 with alopecia areata. Some clones in this sample may be carry-over from other donors' samples.

The rearrangement joins TRBV7-2 to TRBJ2-5; D is uncertain. Trimming shortened V by 0 bases and J by 6 bases, and 11 bases separated the two germline ends. The V gene's germline CDR1 is SGHTA and CDR2 FQGNSA. The CDR3 length is 14 residues. CDR3 region: CASSLAGPRQTQYF. CDR3 nucleotides: TGTGCCAGCAGCTTAGCTGGCCCCCGACAGACCCAGTACTTC.

Ten or more counts support this clonotype. The chain uses TRBV27 and TRBJ2-1; TRBD1 matches at 8 bases. Unmatched junction bases numbered 5, after V lost 5 bases and J lost 8 bases. Germline V gene lookup returns CDR1 MNHEY and CDR2 SMNVEV (reference sequence). This CDR3 has 13 residues. The DNA of the CDR3 is TGTGCCAGCAGTGCGGACAGGGCATATGAGCAGTTCTTC. Protein product: CASSADRAYEQFF.

The sample holds a few counts of this clonotype. The chain couples TRBV3-1 to TRBJ2-7, with D tentatively TRBD2 (5 bases). Trimming removed 4 bases at V and 3 bases at J, with 19 bases between. Germline assignment: CDR1 LGHDT and CDR2 YNNKEL (reference sequence). The length of the CDR3 is 16 residues. In DNA form, the CDR3 reads TGTGCCAGCAGCCCGAGAGGGAGTTGGCAGAGCTACGAGCAGTACTTC. Its translation is CASSPRGSWQSYEQYF.

The chain employs TRBV20-1 and TRBJ2-1; D may be TRBD2 (5 bases). Looked up from germline, CDR1 is DFQATT and CDR2 is SNEGSKA (reference sequence). The CDR3 has 19 residues. V was clipped by 0 bases and J by 0 bases, with 21 bases between them. The CDR3 nucleotides are TGCAGTGCTAGAGACCTTCTGAAGCGTAGCGCAAGCTCCTACAATGAGCAGTTCTTC. This codes for CSARDLLKRSASSYNEQFF.

This clonotype was recorded many times. The gene calls are TRBV10-3 and TRBJ2-3; D possibly corresponds to TRBD2 (5 bases). CDR1 and CDR2 from the germline V gene are ENHRY and SYGVKD. The CDR3 spans 15 residues. Trimming pared 10 bases from V and 0 bases from J, leaving 17 bases between. The CDR3 DNA is TGTGCCACCAACCTTGGGGAGAGTAGCACAGATACGCAGTATTTT. This gives the protein CATNLGESSTDTQYF.

The V and J genes are TRBV27 and TRBJ2-3; D is ambiguous. Per germline, CDR1 MNHEY and CDR2 SMNVEV (reference sequence). V lost 3 bases and J 4 bases, leaving 8 bases between the germline ends. The length of the CDR3 is 13 residues. The DNA of the CDR3 is TGTGCCAGCAGTTTCCAAAACTCAGATACGCAGTATTTT. Encoded protein: CASSFQNSDTQYF.

DNA for the CDR3: TGTGCCATCAGTGAAATTCCCCTTACCGACGAGCAGTACTTC. Encoded protein: CAISEIPLTDEQYF. J is TRBJ2-7 and V is TRBV10-3; no clear D gene. This CDR3 region has 14 residues. Germline CDR1 reads ENHRY; CDR2 reads SYGVKD. Trimming removed 3 bases at V and 5 bases at J, with 14 bases between.

The rearrangement uses TRBV12-3 or TRBV12-4 and TRBJ1-5; D is uncertain. Trimming removed 3 bases at V and 9 bases at J, with 9 bases between. This CDR3 region has 12 residues. CDR3 loop: CASSFTPAPQHF. The CDR3 DNA reads as TGTGCCAGCAGTTTCACCCCAGCGCCCCAGCATTTT.

This clonotype was counted a few times. The chain uses TRBV4-3 and TRBJ2-3; TRBD2 agrees at 12 bases. Trimming removed 1 base from V and 0 bases from J; junction bases left unmatched: 8. Germline V gives CDR1 LGHNA, CDR2 YSLEER. The CDR3 is made up of 19 amino acids. The CDR3 nucleotides read TGCGCCAGCAGCCAAGGAAGGACCGGGACTAGCGGGAGCACAGATACGCAGTATTTT. Encoded protein: CASSQGRTGTSGSTDTQYF.

This clonotype was picked up many times. The chain has TRBV7-6 and TRBJ2-3; D possibly corresponds to TRBD2 (6 bases). Trimming pared 2 bases from V and 3 bases from J, leaving 24 bases between. Per the germline V gene, CDR1 is SGHVS and CDR2 is FNYEAQ. There are 19 residues in the CDR3. CDR3 sequence: CASSLRPLRAGTGTDTQYF. The CDR3 DNA follows: TGTGCCAGCAGCTTAAGGCCCTTGCGGGCGGGGACGGGGACAGATACGCAGTATTTT.

This clonotype has at least ten counts. The rearrangement joins TRBV2 to TRBJ2-1, with D hard to call. This CDR3 spans 12 amino acids. The germline V gene has CDR1 SNHLY and CDR2 FYNNEI. Trimming took 6 bases from V and 2 from J, leaving 5 bases between them. The CDR3 sequence is CASRVPYNEQFF. The CDR3 DNA reads as TGTGCCAGCAGGGTCCCCTACAATGAGCAGTTCTTC.

This clonotype was observed at least ten times. The V gene is TRBV28, the J gene TRBJ2-7; 11 positions agree with TRBD2. J gave up 4 bases and V 8 bases, and 10 bases lay outside the gene matches. Germline values: CDR1 MDHEN, CDR2 SYDVKM. This CDR3 spans 15 amino acids. The CDR3 protein is CASHRLTSGIYEQYF. In DNA, the CDR3 is TGTGCCAGCCACCGTCTGACTAGCGGGATATACGAGCAGTACTTC. The full variable domain, with the rest looked up from reference TRBV28 and TRBJ2-7, is DVKVTQSSRYLVKRTGEKVFLECVQDMDHENMFWYRQDPGLGLRLIYFSYDVKMKEKGDIPEGYSVSREKKERFSLILESASTNQTSMYLCASHRLTSGIYEQYFGPGTRLTVT.

CDR3 loop: CASSHNVGGLRGRYTF. The CDR3 DNA is TGTGCCAGCAGCCATAACGTGGGCGGACTTAGGGGTCGCTACACCTTC. The chain uses TRBV3-1 and TRBJ1-2; the D gene is possibly TRBD1 (5 bases). Germline CDR1 is LGHDT and CDR2 is YNNKEL (reference sequence). This CDR3 spans 16 amino acids. With 3 bases removed from V and 9 bases from J, the gap between germline ends came to 23 bases.

The chain joins TRBV28 to TRBJ2-3; D possibly corresponds to TRBD2 (7 bases). Germline lookup yields CDR1 MDHEN and CDR2 SYDVKM. There are 15 residues in the CDR3. V was clipped by 8 bases and J by 4 bases, with 19 bases between them. CDR3 residues: CASHVLGGGADTQYF. In DNA form, the CDR3 reads TGTGCCAGCCACGTTCTAGGCGGGGGCGCAGATACGCAGTATTTT.

In its sample, this clonotype was seen a few times. The CDR3 is CASSRTERSNQPQHF. The CDR3 DNA follows: TGTGCCAGCAGCCGGACAGAGCGTAGCAATCAGCCCCAGCATTTT. The rearrangement joins TRBV6-5 to TRBJ1-5, with D perhaps TRBD1 (6 bases). Per the germline V gene, CDR1 is MNHEY and CDR2 is SVGAGI. V was shortened by 6 bases and J by 0 bases, with 12 bases between the two germline ends. The CDR3 covers 15 residues.

This clonotype was detected only a few times. This rearrangement joins TRBV25-1 to TRBJ2-3; no definite D call. Germline V gene sequence: CDR1 MGHDK, CDR2 SYGVNS. The CDR3 loop spans 15 amino acids. Trimming pared 4 bases from V and 2 bases from J, leaving 13 bases between. CDR3 loop: CASSGVPPNTDTQYF. Here the CDR3 DNA reads TGTGCCAGCAGTGGAGTACCGCCGAACACAGATACGCAGTATTTT.

This clonotype occurred a few times. This chain connects TRBV5-5 to TRBJ2-3; TRBD2 might be the D (5 bases). The CDR3 runs 14 residues. The V gene's germline CDR1 is SGHKS and CDR2 YYEKEE (reference sequence). V lost 0 bases and J lost 5, with 10 bases in between. CDR3 loop: CASSLDIGGDTQYF. For the CDR3, the DNA is TGTGCCAGCAGCTTGGACATCGGAGGAGATACGCAGTATTTT.

This clonotype was recorded at least ten times. The chain carries TRBV4-2 and TRBJ1-2; D gene unclear. The CDR3 has 15 amino acids. Germline CDR1 and CDR2: LGHNA and YNFKEQ. The V and J ends lost 0 bases and 7 bases respectively, with 15 bases between them. The CDR3, as DNA: TGTGCCAGCAGCCAAGATACTGTAGCCCCAGGTGGCTACACCTTC. Protein product: CASSQDTVAPGGYTF.

V usage is TRBV29-1 and J usage is TRBJ1-2; D possibly corresponds to TRBD1 (5 bases). CDR3 length equals 13 residues. Deletions cut 3 bases from V and 1 base from J, with 9 bases between. Germline values: CDR1 SQVTM, CDR2 ANQGSEA. The CDR3 sequence: CSVDREGNYGYTF. The CDR3 region has the DNA TGCAGCGTTGACAGGGAGGGTAACTATGGCTACACCTTC.

This clonotype occurred many times. V usage is TRBV7-2 and J usage is TRBJ2-1; TRBD2 matches 10 bases. The CDR3 length is 18 residues. Germline V gene sequence: CDR1 SGHTA, CDR2 FQGNSA. V lost 5 bases, J lost 10 bases, and 20 bases stayed unmatched. In nucleotides, the CDR3 is TGTGCCAGCAGCCTACTTACTTGGAATGAGCGGGGGGGCAGAGAGCAGTTCTTC. This codes for CASSLLTWNERGGREQFF.

V is TRBV7-2 and J is TRBJ2-5; D is perhaps TRBD2 (5 bases). CDR1 is SGHTA, CDR2 FQGNSA, per germline. The CDR3 is made up of 13 amino acids. V gave up 1 base and J gave up 7 bases, with 10 bases separating them. Written as DNA, the CDR3 is TGTGCCAGCAGCTTAGTACGGGATGGGACCCAGTACTTC. Its translation: CASSLVRDGTQYF.

This clonotype was seen at least ten times. The chain uses TRBV20-1 and TRBJ1-4; 7 nucleotides match TRBD1. The CDR3 runs to 14 residues. CDR1 is DFQATT, CDR2 SNEGSKA, per germline (reference sequence). The J segment lost 5 bases and the V segment lost 6 bases, leaving 9 bases of the junction unmatched. The CDR3 DNA sequence: TGCAGTGCCATAGAGGGACAGAAAAATGAAAAACTGTTTTTT. This translates into CSAIEGQKNEKLFF.

The V gene is TRBV6-5, the J gene TRBJ1-2, with TRBD1 matching 8 bases. The CDR3 runs to 15 residues. The germline gives CDR1 MNHEY, CDR2 SVGAGI. J was trimmed by 6 bases and V by 4 bases; bases with no gene match: 10. CDR3 loop: CASSFSDRDPHGYTF. The CDR3 DNA is TGTGCCAGCAGTTTCTCGGACAGGGATCCCCATGGCTACACCTTC.

This clonotype turned up a few times. This chain connects TRBV5-1 to TRBJ1-2; D might be TRBD1 (5 bases). In germline, CDR1 is SGHRS, CDR2 YFSETQ. Trimming removed 1 base at V and 3 bases at J, with 10 bases between. The CDR3 totals 14 residues. DNA for the CDR3: TGCGCCAGCAGCTTGAATGGGGCGGACTATGGCTACACCTTC. Its translation: CASSLNGADYGYTF.